This TCR beta chain was sequenced for a study of identical twins. This CDR3 spans 14 amino acids. V lost 4 bases to trimming and J lost 8 bases, with 14 bases between them. A template switching step contributed a universal primer site, while unique molecular identifiers were present in the cDNA. From the 5' RACE reads, TCRdb called clonotypes with MiXCR, one entry per CDR3 protein. The repertoire holds 700,000 or so distinct CDR3 sequences, with approximately 21% as singletons. In regard to this clonotype: Its specificity is not known.

Study observations and caveats: Where out-of-frame alpha sequences were twin-shared, they showed excess low generation probability.

These records were also assigned to another study, of T cells expressing NK-cell markers. Per that paper: The sequencing cohort of eight donors included seven HCMV-seropositive individuals and one seronegative individual. Dominant NKG2C+ clonotype frequencies of roughly 1.0-7.5% of CD8+ T cells were measured in over five donors.

Source material: PBMCs. The chain recombines TRBV12-3 or TRBV12-4 with TRBJ1-4, with D possibly TRBD1 on 6 matching bases. This clonotype was sampled from a young woman in good health. CDR3 sequence (DNA): TGTGCCAGCAGTTCTCAGGGGATGGGAGAAAAACTGTTTTTT. Its protein is CASSSQGMGEKLFF.